The rows below give T cell receptor beta chains drawn from one sample of a study of OX40 agonist ivuxolimab in advanced cancers. The table came from immunoSEQ multiplex PCR; TCRdb's copy has only in-frame clones and leaves some out. The sample holds 81,000 or so clones; more than 70% are singletons and the top ten take about 0.52%. This specimen was CD4+ or CD8+ T cells sorted from blood, taken in a trial of the OX40 agonist ivuxolimab. The receptor set was obtained from an adult with an advanced solid tumor such as melanoma, head and neck, liver or kidney cancer. Both conserved end residues are part of each CDR3. Each record gives: J gene, V gene, clone size, D gene, CDR3 DNA, CDR3 protein. A D gene is named only where the DNA matches it firmly. Not every row has a clone size; where given, it reads once, few, many or a size class.

TRBJ1-5,TRBV28,.,.,TGTGCCAGCAGTTTTGCAGGGGCTGGGAATCAGCCCCAGCATTTT,CASSFAGAGNQPQHF
TRBJ1-5,TRBV6-1,once,.,TGTGCCAGCGGGGTCCTGGATCAGCCCCAGCATTTT,CASGVLDQPQHF
TRBJ2-5,TRBV5-4,once,.,TGTGCCAGCAGCTCGACTCCTCCGGGAGAGACCCAGTACTTC,CASSSTPPGETQYF
TRBJ2-1,TRBV4-1,.,.,TGCGCCAGCAGCCAAGACCGTAGTGGCGTGCGGAATGAGCAGTTCTTC,CASSQDRSGVRNEQFF
TRBJ1-2,TRBV5-1,.,.,TGCGCCAGCAGCCTCGGAACTTTTGACTATGGCTACACCTTC,CASSLGTFDYGYTF
TRBJ1-2,TRBV5-5,.,.,TGTGCCAGCAATAGCCAGGGGATGGGCTACACCTTC,CASNSQGMGYTF
TRBJ1-5,TRBV2,.,.,TGTGCCAGCAGTGCTATGGTCCAGCCCCAGCATTTT,CASSAMVQPQHF
TRBJ2-7,TRBV4-2,.,.,TGTGCCAGCAGCCTCGGAAGCGGCAGCAACTACGAGCAGTACTTC,CASSLGSGSNYEQYF
TRBJ1-1,TRBV7-9,few,.,TGTGCCAGCAGCCCCCGGACCATAGGGAACACTGAAGCTTTCTTT,CASSPRTIGNTEAFF
TRBJ1-5,TRBV7-2,.,TRBD1,TGTGCCAGCAGCTGGACAGGGGGTCAGCCCCAGCATTTT,CASSWTGGQPQHF
TRBJ1-4,TRBV9,.,.,TGTGCCAGCAGCTCTCCGGATCTTGGAGAGGAAAAACTGTTTTTT,CASSSPDLGEEKLFF
TRBJ1-1,TRBV11-2,.,.,TGTGCCAGCAAGTGGGCAGGGAGGCGGAACACTGAAGCTTTCTTT,CASKWAGRRNTEAFF
TRBJ2-7,TRBV18,.,.,TGTGCCAGCTCACCAGCGCCGGGGCACGAGCAGTACTTC,CASSPAPGHEQYF
TRBJ2-3,TRBV4-2,.,TRBD2,TGTGCCAGCAGCCAAGGGGCCGGGGGGAGGGATACGCAGTATTTT,CASSQGAGGRDTQYF
TRBJ2-7,TRBV7-2,.,.,TGTGCCAGCAGCTTTGTACCCTACGAGCAGTACTTC,CASSFVPYEQYF
TRBJ2-1,TRBV5-5,.,TRBD1,TGTGCCAGCAGCTCATTTTGGGACAGGGGAGAAGGTGAGCAGTTCTTC,CASSSFWDRGEGEQFF
TRBJ2-5,TRBV15,.,.,TGTGCCACCAGCAGAGAGGAGGCTTGGGAGACCCAGTACTTC,CATSREEAWETQYF
TRBJ1-6,TRBV5-1,.,.,TGCGCCAGCAGCGCCTCGGGCCCCGGGAATTCACCCCTCCACTTT,CASSASGPGNSPLHF
TRBJ2-7,TRBV6-1,.,TRBD1,TGTGCCAGCAGGCCCACGGGACAGGGAGGCTACGAGCAGTACTTC,CASRPTGQGGYEQYF
TRBJ1-1,TRBV14,.,.,TGTGCCAGCAGCCAAACCTCTGGGGTTTCGAACACTGAAGCTTTCTTT,CASSQTSGVSNTEAFF
TRBJ1-4,TRBV7-9,.,.,TGTGCCAGCAGCTTAGACGGATTCGGGGAAAAACTGTTTTTT,CASSLDGFGEKLFF
TRBJ2-3,TRBV10-2,once,.,TGCGCCACCTTTTTAGATACGCAGTATTTT,CATFLDTQYF
TRBJ1-5,TRBV6-1,few,.,TGTGCCAGCACCGAGGGGGGGGGTGAGCCCCAGCATTTT,CASTEGGGEPQHF
TRBJ2-7,TRBV7-7,.,TRBD2,TGTGCTAGCAGCTTTCCGTCGGAGGGAGGGGACCCTGGTTCCTACGAGCAGTACTTC,CASSFPSEGGDPGSYEQYF
TRBJ1-1,TRBV18,.,.,TGTGCCAGCTCACCACCCAGAAGGATGAACACTGAAGCTTTCTTT,CASSPPRRMNTEAFF
TRBJ2-2,TRBV9,.,.,TGTGCCAGCGGCCCCCTAGTTGCGGCCGGGGAGCTGTTTTTT,CASGPLVAAGELFF
TRBJ2-1,TRBV27,.,.,TGTGCCAGCAGTTTGGGATTCCCTTCTAATGAGCAGTTCTTC,CASSLGFPSNEQFF
TRBJ1-4,TRBV5-1,few,.,TGCGCCAGCAGCCCCCGGAAGGGGCTGTTGGCGACTAATGAAAAACTGTTTTTT,CASSPRKGLLATNEKLFF
TRBJ1-1,TRBV25-1,.,.,TGTGCCAGCAGTGATCCAGGGGCGAACACTGAAGCTTTCTTT,CASSDPGANTEAFF
TRBJ2-7,TRBV6-5,.,TRBD1,TGTGCCAGCAGTTATCGGAGGGACAGGCGCCCCGAGCAGTACTTC,CASSYRRDRRPEQYF
TRBJ1-1,TRBV6-9,.,TRBD1,TGTGCCAGCAGTTCCCGAGGGGGCGCCATGAACACTGAAGCTTTCTTT,CASSSRGGAMNTEAFF
TRBJ2-3,TRBV5-1,.,TRBD2,TGCGCCAGCAGCTTGGCGCGGGGGGGCACAGATACGCAGTATTTT,CASSLARGGTDTQYF
TRBJ2-6,TRBV27,.,TRBD1,TGTGCCAGCAGTTTGACAGGGATCTCTGGGGCCAACGTCCTGACTTTC,CASSLTGISGANVLTF
TRBJ2-5,TRBV9,.,TRBD2,TGTGCCAGCAGCGTAGCCGGGGGGGGTGAGACCCAGTACTTC,CASSVAGGGETQYF
TRBJ2-2,TRBV30,.,.,TGTGCCTGGATCAGGGCGGACACCGGGGAGCTGTTTTTT,CAWIRADTGELFF
TRBJ1-1,TRBV6-6,.,TRBD1,TGTGCCAGCAGTACAGGGGACAGAAACTTACCCGCTTTCTTT,CASSTGDRNLPAFF
TRBJ2-4,TRBV5-1,once,TRBD1,TGCGCCAGCAGCTATGGGGACAGGGTGGACAATAAGTACTTC,CASSYGDRVDNKYF
TRBJ2-7,TRBV4-1,many,.,TGCGCCAGCAGCCAAGAGGTCATCTCGATCTACGAGCAGTACTTC,CASSQEVISIYEQYF